This TCR beta chain comes out of a study of regulatory T cells in long-lasting Graves disease. Findings and limits, study-wide: Study of thyroid tissue was not done, with only peripheral blood studied.

The sample's time point: persistent/refractory GD, antithyroid drugs over 5 years with positive TRAb. PBMC-extracted RNA yielded the TCR library. EDTA tubes received about 9.3 milliliters of collected peripheral blood. The CDR3 is 13 residues long. V dropped 0 bases and J dropped 13 bases, with 16 bases sitting between them. Looked up from germline, CDR1 is SGDLS and CDR2 is YYNGEE. Relying on iRepertoire HTBI primers and Arm-PCR of CDR3 regions, the team built TCR beta libraries. Per the study methods: In the combined samples, 50 to 75 TRBV and 14 TRBJ segments were identified. Via MiXCR, TCRdb re-called the multiplex PCR reads, giving one row per CDR3 protein. The V and J calls and clone size are TCRdb's, not the authors'. The repertoire includes roughly 400,000 distinct CDR3 sequences, under 25% of them detected once, and roughly 13% sits in the top ten. In the case of this clonotype: Its specificity is unknown.

This clonotype was obtained from a female donor with Graves disease. Sequenced material: peripheral blood mononuclear cells (PBMCs), taken when the disease was refractory, from a patient treated with antithyroid drugs. The V gene is TRBV9, the J gene TRBJ1-1; D is uncertain. The CDR3, as DNA: TGTGCCAGCAGCGTAGGAGGAGCAACTCAAGTTTTCTTT. Protein sequence: CASSVGGATQVFF.